Listed below are T cell receptor beta chains from one sample, sequenced in a study of cytomegalovirus exposure and HLA in healthy donors. Assay: immunoSEQ multiplex PCR; the TCRdb copy retains only in-frame clones and omits some. Here the sample spans about 130,000 clones, more than 9% being singletons. Sequenced material: PBMCs. The receptors here all came from a young woman in good health and CMV-seropositive. Each CDR3 is given with its conserved first and last residue. The order of the fields is clone size, D gene, V gene, J gene, CDR3 length, CDR3 DNA, CDR3 protein. The D gene is left open where the match is weak. Expanded clones are given a class, and other clones once, few, many or no size at all.

>NA|NA|TRBV7-8|TRBJ2-7|14
TGTGCCAGCAGCCCCCGAGTCGAGGGAAAATGGCAGTACTTC
CASSPRVEGKWQYF
>NA|TRBD1|TRBV6-1|TRBJ2-7|13
TGTGCCAGCAGTGGACAGGGTCCCTACGAGCAGTACTTC
CASSGQGPYEQYF
>NA|NA|TRBV27|TRBJ2-7|13
TGTGCCAGCAGTTTCCTTAGTCGTAGCGAGCAGTACTTC
CASSFLSRSEQYF
>few|TRBD2|TRBV9|TRBJ2-1|15
TGTGCCAGCAGCGTAGAAGCGGGAGGAGGGTATGAGCAGTTCTTC
CASSVEAGGGYEQFF
>NA|NA|TRBV2|TRBJ2-1|12
TGTGCCAGCAAACTAGCCTACAATGAGCAGTTCTTC
CASKLAYNEQFF
>NA|NA|TRBV2|TRBJ2-1|15
TGTGCCAGCAGGGAACAGGTGAGCTCCTACAATGAGCAGTTCTTC
CASREQVSSYNEQFF
>few|NA|TRBV13|TRBJ2-1|15
TGTGCCAGCAGCCCCGGTACAGGACCGGTTTATGAGCAGTTCTTC
CASSPGTGPVYEQFF
>NA|NA|TRBV7-3|TRBJ1-1|13
TGTGCCAGCAGCTTACGAGGGAACACTGAAGCTTTCTTT
CASSLRGNTEAFF
>few|TRBD2|TRBV30|TRBJ2-3|16
TGTGCCTGGAGTCCCGGACTAGCCTATAGCACAGATACGCAGTATTTT
CAWSPGLAYSTDTQYF
>NA|TRBD2|TRBV11-2|TRBJ2-1|12
TGTGCCAGCAGCTTACTAGCGGAGAAGCAGTTCTTC
CASSLLAEKQFF
>NA|NA|TRBV28|TRBJ1-2|16
TGTGCCAGCACCACCGCCGGGTCAGACTCCTACTATGGCTACACCTTC
CASTTAGSDSYYGYTF
>NA|TRBD2|TRBV5-1|TRBJ2-1|16
TGCGCCAGCAGCAGACTAGCCGCGAGCTCCTACAATGAGCAGTTCTTC
CASSRLAASSYNEQFF
>NA|NA|TRBV4-2|TRBJ2-7|17
TGTGCCAGCAGCCAAGTATGGGACTTTGGGACTCCGCGCGAGCAGTACTTC
CASSQVWDFGTPREQYF
>NA|NA|TRBV5-1|TRBJ1-2|15
TGCGCCAGCAGCCAGGCCGACAGCGGTAGCGGGGGCTACACCTTC
CASSQADSGSGGYTF
>NA|TRBD1|TRBV13|TRBJ1-1|13
TGTGCCAGCAGCGGACAGGGGGACACTGAAGCTTTCTTT
CASSGQGDTEAFF
>few|TRBD2|TRBV7-6|TRBJ2-2|16
TGTGCCAGCAGCTTCGGCGCGGGAGGGTGGACCGGGGAGCTGTTTTTT
CASSFGAGGWTGELFF
>NA|NA|TRBV5-4|TRBJ2-5|15
TGTGCCAGCAGCTTGATGGGCGGGACGGCAGAGACCCAGTACTTC
CASSLMGGTAETQYF
>many|NA|TRBV2|TRBJ2-3|17
TGTGCCAGCAGTGTGGCGCCTCCAGGGGTACTCACAGATACGCAGTATTTT
CASSVAPPGVLTDTQYF
>few|TRBD2|TRBV6-6|TRBJ2-3|16
TGTGCCAGCAGGCCTCCTAGCGGGAGTGGAACAGATACGCAGTATTTT
CASRPPSGSGTDTQYF
>NA|NA|TRBV5-4|TRBJ2-7|12
TGTGCCAGCAGCTCAGAAGACTACGAGCAGTACTTC
CASSSEDYEQYF
>few|NA|TRBV7-4|TRBJ2-1|12
TGTGCCAGCAGCTTCAGACAGGCGATGGGGGTCTTC
CASSFRQAMGVF
>few|TRBD1|TRBV9|TRBJ2-3|15
TGTGCCAGCAGCGTACGACAGGGCGACACAGATACGCAGTATTTT
CASSVRQGDTDTQYF
>NA|TRBD2|TRBV5-6|TRBJ2-1|15
TGTGCCAGCAGTTCAAGCGGGAATGGCTACAATGAGCAGTTCTTC
CASSSSGNGYNEQFF
>few|NA|TRBV6-1|TRBJ2-3|14
TGTGCCAGCACCCGGCTAGCGACCCCAGATACGCAGTATTTT
CASTRLATPDTQYF
>few|TRBD2|TRBV7-9|TRBJ2-5|16
TGTGCCAGCAGCTCATTCGGGACTAGCAGAAAAGAGACCCAGTACTTC
CASSSFGTSRKETQYF
>few|NA|TRBV28|TRBJ1-2|13
TGTGCCAGCAGCCCTAACAGGGTGGGTGGCTACACCTTC
CASSPNRVGGYTF
>NA|NA|TRBV7-7|TRBJ2-1|17
TGTGCTAGCAGCTTAGAAGAGGGGGGCGCTTACGGGGGGTTGAAGTTCTTC
CASSLEEGGAYGGLKFF
>few|NA|TRBV29-1|TRBJ1-1|13
TGCAGCGTCCTTGCGGCGGTGAACACTGAAGCTTTCTTT
CSVLAAVNTEAFF
>NA|NA|TRBV6-6|TRBJ2-7|14
TGTGCCAGCAGTTACCCCCGGACAGCTCCCGAGCAGTACTTC
CASSYPRTAPEQYF
>few|NA|TRBV30|TRBJ2-5|12
TGTGCCTGGAACCGGGAGAAAGAGACCCAGTACTTC
CAWNREKETQYF
>NA|NA|TRBV6-5|TRBJ1-3|13
TGTGCCACCAGGAGGGGGTCTGGAAACACCATATATTTT
CATRRGSGNTIYF
>few|NA|TRBV6-1|TRBJ2-7|12
TGTGCCAGCAGTGAAACTTACTACGAGCAGTACTTC
CASSETYYEQYF
>NA|NA|TRBV28|TRBJ1-5|14
TGTGCCAGCAGTTTATTGAGGAGGGATCAGCCCCAGCATTTT
CASSLLRRDQPQHF
>NA|NA|TRBV7-6|TRBJ2-7|14
TGTGCCAGCAGCTTCCGAACACCGCCCTCCGAGCAGTACTTC
CASSFRTPPSEQYF